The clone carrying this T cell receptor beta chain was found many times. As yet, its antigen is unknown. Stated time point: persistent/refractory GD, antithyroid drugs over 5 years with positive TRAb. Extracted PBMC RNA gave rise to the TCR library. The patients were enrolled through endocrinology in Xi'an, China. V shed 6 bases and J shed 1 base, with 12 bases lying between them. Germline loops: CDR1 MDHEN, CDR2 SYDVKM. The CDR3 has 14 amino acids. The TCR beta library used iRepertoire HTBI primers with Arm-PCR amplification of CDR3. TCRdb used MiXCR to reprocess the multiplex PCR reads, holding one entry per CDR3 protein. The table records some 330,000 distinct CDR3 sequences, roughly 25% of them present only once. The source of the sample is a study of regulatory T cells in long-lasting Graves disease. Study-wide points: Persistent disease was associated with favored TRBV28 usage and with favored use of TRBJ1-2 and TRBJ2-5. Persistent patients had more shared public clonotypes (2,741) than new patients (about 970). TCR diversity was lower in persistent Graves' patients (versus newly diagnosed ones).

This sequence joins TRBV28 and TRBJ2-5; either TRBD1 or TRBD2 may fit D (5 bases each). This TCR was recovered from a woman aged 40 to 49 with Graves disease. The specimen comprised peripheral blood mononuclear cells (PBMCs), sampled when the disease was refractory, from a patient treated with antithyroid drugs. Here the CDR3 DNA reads TGTGCCAGCAGCCCCTGGGGGTTCCAAGAGACCCAGTACTTC. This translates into CASSPWGFQETQYF. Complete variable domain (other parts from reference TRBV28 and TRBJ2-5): DVKVTQSSRYLVKRTGEKVFLECVQDMDHENMFWYRQDPGLGLRLIYFSYDVKMKEKGDIPEGYSVSREKKERFSLILESASTNQTSMYLCASSPWGFQETQYFGPGTRLLVL.